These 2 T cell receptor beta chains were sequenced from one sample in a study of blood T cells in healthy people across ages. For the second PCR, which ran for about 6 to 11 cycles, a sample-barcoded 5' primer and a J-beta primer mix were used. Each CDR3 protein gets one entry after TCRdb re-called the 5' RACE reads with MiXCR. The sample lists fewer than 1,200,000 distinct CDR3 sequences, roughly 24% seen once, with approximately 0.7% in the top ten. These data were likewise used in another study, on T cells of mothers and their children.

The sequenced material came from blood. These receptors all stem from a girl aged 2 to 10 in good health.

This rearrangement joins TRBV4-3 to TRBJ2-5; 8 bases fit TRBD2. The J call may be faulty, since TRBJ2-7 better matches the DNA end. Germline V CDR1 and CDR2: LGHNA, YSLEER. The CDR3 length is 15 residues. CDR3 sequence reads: CASSQAIAGFYEQYF. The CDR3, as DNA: TGCGCCAGCAGCCAAGCTATAGCGGGGTTCTACGAGCAGTACTTC.

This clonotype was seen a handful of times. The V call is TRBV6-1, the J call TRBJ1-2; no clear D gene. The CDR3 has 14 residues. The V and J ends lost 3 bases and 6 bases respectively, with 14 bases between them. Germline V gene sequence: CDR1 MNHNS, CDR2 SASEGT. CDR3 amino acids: CASSDFPGTDGYTF. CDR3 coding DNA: TGTGCCAGCAGTGACTTCCCGGGAACTGATGGCTACACCTTC.